The rows below give T cell receptor beta chains drawn from one sample of a study of regulatory T cells in long-lasting Graves disease. TCRdb re-called the multiplex PCR reads through MiXCR, storing one row per CDR3 protein. The data show about 430,000 distinct CDR3 sequences, 21% seen once. The sample in question was peripheral blood mononuclear cells (PBMCs), obtained when the disease was refractory, from a patient treated with antithyroid drugs. These receptors originate from a female donor with Graves disease. The conserved cysteine and the conserved F or W are not part of the CDR3 here.

V gene: TRBV19; J gene: TRBJ1-2; CDR3 protein: ASSARDRGRLDGYT
V gene: TRBV27; J gene: TRBJ1-5; CDR3 protein: ASSLGQRAGGSNQPQH
V gene: TRBV7-9; J gene: TRBJ1-6; CDR3 protein: ASSLETGGYSPLH
V gene: TRBV30; J gene: TRBJ2-4; CDR3 protein: AWSLGVKNIQY
V gene: TRBV14; J gene: TRBJ2-5; CDR3 protein: ASSSMGETQY
V gene: TRBV20-1; J gene: TRBJ2-3; CDR3 protein: SARDGADTQY
V gene: TRBV6-1; J gene: TRBJ2-7; CDR3 protein: ASSLDRTFSYEQY
V gene: TRBV2; J gene: TRBJ1-3; CDR3 protein: ATLSSGNTIY
V gene: TRBV20-1; J gene: TRBJ2-7; CDR3 protein: SARISGRAYEQY
V gene: TRBV30; J gene: TRBJ2-5; CDR3 protein: AWDSTRGTQY
V gene: TRBV9; J gene: TRBJ2-5; CDR3 protein: ASSAGGLAQETQY
V gene: TRBV7-8; J gene: TRBJ2-2; CDR3 protein: ASGRREVFANTGELF
V gene: TRBV3-1; J gene: TRBJ1-6; CDR3 protein: ASSQGGSNSPLH
V gene: TRBV20-1; J gene: TRBJ2-5; CDR3 protein: SARDGPSRETQY
V gene: TRBV2; J gene: TRBJ1-6; CDR3 protein: ASSALSRGQGNSPLH
V gene: TRBV28; J gene: TRBJ2-1; CDR3 protein: ASRDSNEQF
V gene: TRBV28; J gene: TRBJ2-7; CDR3 protein: ASSFGTSGYEQY
V gene: TRBV4-1; J gene: TRBJ2-2; CDR3 protein: ASSQGLHITGELF
V gene: TRBV30; J gene: TRBJ1-1; CDR3 protein: AWTKGSTEAF
V gene: TRBV27; J gene: TRBJ2-3; CDR3 protein: ASSLRRWASGSTDTQY
V gene: TRBV27; J gene: TRBJ1-1; CDR3 protein: ASSLLRVNTEAF
V gene: TRBV2; J gene: TRBJ2-3; CDR3 protein: ASSGQAGQTQY
V gene: TRBV6-1; J gene: TRBJ2-1; CDR3 protein: ASSEISGNEQF
V gene: TRBV27; J gene: TRBJ1-5; CDR3 protein: ASSPQWSNQPQH
V gene: TRBV28; J gene: TRBJ2-4; CDR3 protein: ASSGVGDIQY
V gene: TRBV12-3/TRBV12-4; J gene: TRBJ1-2; CDR3 protein: ASSLTYHYGYT
V gene: TRBV30; J gene: TRBJ1-2; CDR3 protein: AWSLLAGYGYT
V gene: TRBV28; J gene: TRBJ1-1; CDR3 protein: ASSMGGRWAF
V gene: TRBV7-9; J gene: TRBJ2-1; CDR3 protein: ASSDTSGNYNEQF
V gene: TRBV27; J gene: TRBJ2-2; CDR3 protein: ASSLRRGGTGELF
V gene: TRBV27; J gene: TRBJ1-2; CDR3 protein: ASRKGAAYGYT
V gene: TRBV27; J gene: TRBJ2-2; CDR3 protein: ASTRTVNTGELF
V gene: TRBV7-9; J gene: TRBJ2-1; CDR3 protein: ASSNRQTSPS
V gene: TRBV28; J gene: TRBJ2-7; CDR3 protein: ASSLTLRGASSYEQY
V gene: TRBV10-3; J gene: TRBJ2-2; CDR3 protein: AISDREGNTGELF
V gene: TRBV29-1; J gene: TRBJ2-2; CDR3 protein: SVEDVREGIGELF
V gene: TRBV7-2; J gene: TRBJ2-5; CDR3 protein: ASSLGTLQQETQY
V gene: TRBV2; J gene: TRBJ2-7; CDR3 protein: ASSGTSGRRNEQY
V gene: TRBV12-3/TRBV12-4; J gene: TRBJ2-5; CDR3 protein: ASSLGVPLGETQY
V gene: TRBV7-2; J gene: TRBJ2-2; CDR3 protein: ASSSQGAGELF
V gene: TRBV28; J gene: TRBJ2-6; CDR3 protein: ASSVGGSGANVLT
V gene: TRBV30; J gene: TRBJ2-2; CDR3 protein: ALKSAGAAGELF
V gene: TRBV28; J gene: TRBJ1-2; CDR3 protein: ASSFRGNGYT
V gene: TRBV24-1; J gene: TRBJ2-7; CDR3 protein: ATSESGTVSYEQY
V gene: TRBV5-4; J gene: TRBJ2-3; CDR3 protein: ASSLVAGATDTQY
V gene: TRBV7-3; J gene: TRBJ2-7; CDR3 protein: ASSSRARVTSGSGCEQY
V gene: TRBV6-1; J gene: TRBJ2-5; CDR3 protein: ASSHRTGVAETQY
V gene: TRBV7-9; J gene: TRBJ2-6; CDR3 protein: ASSSVTSGANVLT
V gene: TRBV2; J gene: TRBJ2-2; CDR3 protein: ATLANTGELF
V gene: TRBV20-1; J gene: TRBJ2-2; CDR3 protein: SASSYRPNTGELF
V gene: TRBV28; J gene: TRBJ2-7; CDR3 protein: ASRPIRGPYEQY
V gene: TRBV28; J gene: TRBJ2-7; CDR3 protein: ASSLSGTGRVGEQY
V gene: TRBV20-1; J gene: TRBJ2-7; CDR3 protein: SALAVDRGPYEQY
V gene: TRBV15; J gene: TRBJ2-7; CDR3 protein: ATSSQRQGAYEQY
V gene: TRBV27; J gene: TRBJ1-2; CDR3 protein: ASSLRGTVYGYT